Shown below are 10 T cell receptor beta chains from a single sample sequenced in a study of blood T cell repertoires in COVID-19 (dated by TCRdb to 2019 to 2021). The method was the immunoSEQ multiplex PCR assay. TCRdb's version of the immuneACCESS table is confined to in-frame rearrangements and falls short of the full clone set. An unresolved V gene accounts for under half of the shortfall where checked; the remainder is of unknown origin. This sample holds under 300,000 clones; nearly 90% were observed only once. 2.1% of the sample goes to the ten largest clones. Sample: peripheral blood. The origin of the receptors is a woman aged 40 to 50 who had recovered from COVID-19.

Written as DNA, the CDR3 is TGTGCCAGCAGCCTGAGACAAAATCAGCCCCAGCATTTT. Protein product: CASSLRQNQPQHF. The chain has TRBV6-2 or TRBV6-3 and TRBJ1-5; D uncertain. With 6 bases removed from V and 4 bases from J, the gap between germline ends came to 10 bases. CDR1 and CDR2 (germline): MNHEY, SVGEGT. CDR3 length: 13 residues.

The chain combines TRBV6-5 with TRBJ2-1; possible D gene TRBD2, 6 bases. The CDR3 is 15 amino acids. CDR1 and CDR2 from the germline V gene are MNHEY and SVGAGI. V lost 8 bases to trimming and J lost 7 bases, with 21 bases between them. This CDR3 is CASVLWGSGRNEQFF. As DNA, the CDR3 is TGTGCCAGCGTTTTATGGGGTAGCGGACGAAATGAGCAGTTCTTC.

This clone was observed a few times. CDR3 sequence (DNA): TGTGCCAGCAGCATCCACGCGGCCGGGCGGGGTGGAAACACCATATATTTT. Translation: CASSIHAAGRGGNTIYF. The chain joins TRBV7-9 to TRBJ1-3; D is undetermined. V was clipped by 5 bases and J by 3 bases, with 20 bases between them. CDR3 length equals 17 residues. Germline V CDR1 and CDR2: SEHNR, FQNEAQ (reference sequence).

This chain connects TRBV13 to TRBJ2-5; maybe TRBD1 (5 bases). From germline, CDR1 is PRHDT and CDR2 FYEKMQ (reference sequence). The CDR3 spans 12 residues. V was pared by 3 bases and J by 6 bases, with 8 bases between. The DNA of the CDR3 is TGTGCCAGCAGCTTGGGGCGGCAGACCCAGTACTTC. Translation: CASSLGRQTQYF.

This sequence joins TRBV6-2 or TRBV6-3 and TRBJ2-2; weak D call: TRBD1 (5 bases). Germline V gene sequence: CDR1 MNHEY, CDR2 SVGEGT. This CDR3 is 14 amino acids long. The V gene lost 0 bases and the J gene lost 6 bases, with 8 bases spanning the gap. CDR3 amino acids: CASSYSRGPGELFF. As DNA, the CDR3 is TGTGCCAGCAGTTACTCAAGGGGCCCCGGGGAGCTGTTTTTT.

CDR3: CASSLDPWAGASGYTF. CDR3 nucleotide sequence: TGTGCCAGCAGCTTAGATCCTTGGGCGGGGGCCTCTGGCTACACCTTC. The V and J genes are TRBV11-2 and TRBJ1-2, with D possibly being TRBD1 (6 bases). V lost 0 bases and J lost 7, with 18 bases in between. The CDR3 covers 16 residues. Germline V CDR1 and CDR2: SGHAT, FQNNGV.

DNA of the CDR3: TGTGCCAGCAGTTACTCGGGACAGGGGGTAACCGGGGAGCTGTTTTTT. It codes for CASSYSGQGVTGELFF. V is TRBV6-2 or TRBV6-3 and J is TRBJ2-2, with 11 bases identical to TRBD1. V was pared by 0 bases and J by 5 bases, with 2 bases of the junction left unmatched. The CDR3 is 16 amino acids. Germline CDR1 reads MNHEY; CDR2 reads SVGEGT.

The V call is TRBV14, the J call TRBJ2-2, with D possibly matching TRBD2 (7 bases). The CDR3 covers 18 residues. Per the germline V gene, CDR1 is SGHDN and CDR2 is FVKESK. V was pared by 0 bases and J by 4 bases, with 18 bases between. The CDR3 DNA follows: TGTGCCAGCAGCCAAGATTTTTCGGGGGGCCATGCCACCGGGGAGCTGTTTTTT. It specifies CASSQDFSGGHATGELFF.

The genes are TRBV19 and TRBJ2-3; 13 positions agree with TRBD2. CDR1 and CDR2 (germline): LNHDA, SQIVND (reference sequence). This CDR3 contains 17 residues. Trimming took 5 bases from V and 4 from J; bases not matched to a gene: 9. The CDR3 region has the DNA TGTGCCAGTAGTCCAGGGACTAGCGGGATATGGGCAGATACGCAGTATTTT. Translation: CASSPGTSGIWADTQYF.

This sequence joins TRBV7-6 and TRBJ1-6; D ambiguous. This CDR3 is 12 amino acids long. CDR1 SGHVS and CDR2 FNYEAQ come from the germline V gene. The ends were cut back, 3 bases at V and 9 bases at J, with 6 bases in the middle. The CDR3 is CASSFFPSPLHF. CDR3 coding DNA: TGTGCCAGCAGCTTCTTTCCTTCACCCCTCCACTTT.